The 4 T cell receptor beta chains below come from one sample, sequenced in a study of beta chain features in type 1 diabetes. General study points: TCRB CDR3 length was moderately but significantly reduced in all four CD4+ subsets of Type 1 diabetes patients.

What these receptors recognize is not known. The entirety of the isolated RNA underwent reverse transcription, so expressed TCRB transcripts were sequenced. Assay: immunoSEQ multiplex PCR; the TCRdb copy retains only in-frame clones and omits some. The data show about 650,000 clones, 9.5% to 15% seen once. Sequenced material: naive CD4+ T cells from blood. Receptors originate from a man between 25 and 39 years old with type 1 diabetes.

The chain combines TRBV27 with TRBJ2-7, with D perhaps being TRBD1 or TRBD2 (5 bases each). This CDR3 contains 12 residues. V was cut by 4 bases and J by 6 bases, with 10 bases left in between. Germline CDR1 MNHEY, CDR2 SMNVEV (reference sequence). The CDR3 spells CASSSQRGEQYF. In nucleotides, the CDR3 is TGTGCCAGCAGTTCGCAGAGGGGCGAGCAGTACTTC.

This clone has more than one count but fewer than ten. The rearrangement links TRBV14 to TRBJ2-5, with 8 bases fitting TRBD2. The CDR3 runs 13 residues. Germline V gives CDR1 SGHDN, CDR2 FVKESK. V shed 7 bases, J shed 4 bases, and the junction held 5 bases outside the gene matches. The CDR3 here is CASTAGGTETQYF. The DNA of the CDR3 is TGTGCCAGCACGGCGGGGGGCACAGAGACCCAGTACTTC.

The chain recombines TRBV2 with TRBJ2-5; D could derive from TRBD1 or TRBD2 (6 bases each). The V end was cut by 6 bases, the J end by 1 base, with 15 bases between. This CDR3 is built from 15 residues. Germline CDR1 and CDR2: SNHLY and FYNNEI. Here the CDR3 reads CASRRNWGAQETQYF. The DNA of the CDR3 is TGTGCCAGCAGGAGGAATTGGGGGGCCCAAGAGACCCAGTACTTC.

CDR3: CASRGSYNEQFF. CDR3 in DNA: TGTGCCAGCCGCGGTTCCTACAATGAGCAGTTCTTC. The V gene is TRBV28, the J gene TRBJ2-1; D gene unclear. The germline V and J ends were trimmed by 8 bases and 1 base, with 6 bases remaining between them. Germline V gene data show CDR1 as MDHEN and CDR2 as SYDVKM. This CDR3 comprises 12 residues.